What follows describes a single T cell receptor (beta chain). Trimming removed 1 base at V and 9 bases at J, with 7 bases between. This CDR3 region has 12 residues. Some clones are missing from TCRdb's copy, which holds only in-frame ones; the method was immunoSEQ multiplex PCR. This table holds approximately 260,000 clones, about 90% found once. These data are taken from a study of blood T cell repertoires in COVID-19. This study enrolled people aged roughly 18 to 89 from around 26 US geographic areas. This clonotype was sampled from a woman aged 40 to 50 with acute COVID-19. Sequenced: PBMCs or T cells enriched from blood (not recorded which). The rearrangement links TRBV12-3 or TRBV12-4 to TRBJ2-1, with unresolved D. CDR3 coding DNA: TGTGCCAGCAGTTTAGGAGCTCCTGAGCAGTTCTTC. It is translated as CASSLGAPEQFF.